These 24 T cell receptor beta chains share one sample of origin, sequenced in a study of Graves' ophthalmopathy and Graves' hyperthyroidism. Transcripts of RNA were the source for amplifying TCR beta CDR3 regions. Amplification began with first-round RT-PCR using HTBI primers, then second-round multiplex PCR was performed. MiXCR, applied by TCRdb to the multiplex PCR reads, yields one record per CDR3 protein. The sample shows roughly 400,000 distinct CDR3 sequences, 17% of them seen only once. The source material was peripheral blood. Every receptor here comes from an adult woman with stable Graves' hyperthyroidism.

This clonotype was found many times. V and J are TRBV20-1 and TRBJ1-5; 8 positions agree with TRBD1. Germline V gene sequence: CDR1 DFQATT, CDR2 SNEGSKA (reference sequence). The V gene end was trimmed by 6 bases and the J gene end by 3 bases; junction bases not matched to a gene: 7. CDR3 size: 14 residues. The CDR3 region has the DNA TGCAGTGCGATCGGTCAGGGGGCCAATCAGCCCCAGCATTTT. The encoded protein is CSAIGQGANQPQHF.

This clonotype has a count of ten or more. The chain's CDR3 is CASSQGLAGGNPETQYF. The CDR3, as DNA: TGTGCCAGCAGCCAGGGACTAGCGGGAGGAAATCCAGAGACCCAGTACTTC. The chain carries TRBV7-2 and TRBJ2-5; 15 bases fit TRBD2. This CDR3 spans 17 amino acids. Germline loops: CDR1 SGHTA, CDR2 FQGNSA. V trimming: 5 bases; J trimming: 4 bases; junction bases outside the gene matches: 8.

This clonotype has at least ten counts. The chain uses TRBV6-1 and TRBJ2-7; 8 bases match TRBD2. V shed 6 bases and J 6 bases; nucleotides not matched to a gene: 13. Germline V gene data show CDR1 as MNHNS and CDR2 as SASEGT. The CDR3 sequence is 15 residues long. CDR3 protein: CASSPHSGATCEQYF. Written as DNA, the CDR3 is TGTGCCAGCAGCCCCCATAGCGGGGCTACCTGCGAGCAGTACTTC.

This clonotype was seen repeatedly, ten times or more. The chain employs TRBV7-2 and TRBJ1-5; 11 nucleotides align to TRBD1. Germline CDR1 reads SGHTA; CDR2 reads FQGNSA. This CDR3 contains 14 residues. V trimming: 6 bases; J trimming: 4 bases; junction bases outside the gene matches: 2. The CDR3 sequence: CASRDRGPNQPQHF. CDR3 in DNA: TGTGCCAGCAGGGACAGGGGGCCGAATCAGCCCCAGCATTTT.

Comments on this clonotype: This may be a read error, as it is one base from a much larger clone. The CDR3: CASSLVAGAAYEQYF. The CDR3 region has the DNA TGTGCCAGCAGCTTAGTAGCGGGGGCAGCCTACGAGCAGTACTTC. The chain recombines TRBV7-9 with TRBJ2-7; 9 positions agree with TRBD2. The CDR3 covers 15 residues. Germline-derived CDR1 and CDR2 are SEHNR and FQNEAQ (reference sequence). The V segment lost 1 base and the J segment 2 bases; nucleotides outside the gene matches: 3.

This chain joins TRBV20-1 and TRBJ2-1; TRBD2 matches at 8 bases. The V gene's germline CDR1 is DFQATT and CDR2 SNEGSKA (reference sequence). The CDR3 sequence is 14 residues long. Trimming took 3 bases from V and 4 from J; bases not matched to a gene: 5. This chain's CDR3 is CSASFGTRYNEQFF. The CDR3, as DNA: TGCAGTGCTAGTTTCGGGACTAGGTACAATGAGCAGTTCTTC.

The J gene is TRBJ1-1, the V gene TRBV12-3 or TRBV12-4, with 8 bases fitting TRBD1. V gave up 0 bases and J gave up 11 bases; unmatched junction bases: 5. The CDR3 totals 13 residues. The DNA of the CDR3 is TGTGCCAGCAGTTTAGCCGCAGGGGGCCCGGCTTTCTTT. It codes for CASSLAAGGPAFF.

This clonotype was detected ten times or more. The genes are TRBV12-3 or TRBV12-4 and TRBJ1-1, with 7 bases matching TRBD1. The V segment lost 5 bases and the J segment 5 bases; nucleotides outside the gene matches: 5. The CDR3 totals 13 residues. CDR3 sequence reads: CASSTTGRTEAFF. DNA of the CDR3: TGTGCCAGCAGTACGACAGGGCGTACTGAAGCTTTCTTT.

V is TRBV4-1 and J is TRBJ2-7; no clear D. Germline CDR1 and CDR2: MGHRA and YSYEKL. This CDR3 comprises 17 residues. V was shortened by 0 bases and J by 4 bases, with 19 bases between the two germline ends. This chain's CDR3 is CASSQDPAHLPPYEQYF. The CDR3 DNA reads TGCGCCAGCAGCCAAGATCCGGCACACCTGCCTCCTTACGAGCAGTACTTC.

This clonotype has at least ten counts. A much larger clonotype is one base distant, so this may be a read error. The V and J genes are TRBV28 and TRBJ1-1; D not resolved. V was cut by 5 bases and J by 0 bases, with 1 base left in between. Germline CDR1 MDHEN, CDR2 SYDVKM. The CDR3 spans 11 residues. CDR3 nucleotides: TGTGCCAGCAGTATGAACACTGAAGCTTTCTTT. As protein: CASSMNTEAFF.

The genes are TRBV6-5 and TRBJ1-1, with 7 bases matching TRBD1. The ends lost 0 bases at V and 5 bases at J; junction bases unmatched: 6. The CDR3 is 15 residues long. Germline loops: CDR1 MNHEY, CDR2 SVGAGI. CDR3: CASSYSGGPGTEAFF. The CDR3 DNA follows: TGTGCCAGCAGTTACTCAGGGGGCCCAGGGACTGAAGCTTTCTTT.

This clonotype was observed a few times. The rearrangement links TRBV9 to TRBJ2-7; 7 bases map to TRBD1. V was clipped by 0 bases and J by 6 bases; unmatched bases: 12. CDR1 is SGDLS, CDR2 YYNGEE, per germline. The CDR3 totals 16 residues. CDR3 amino acids: CASSVGPDTGEGEQYF. The CDR3, as DNA: TGTGCCAGCAGCGTAGGGCCGGACACAGGGGAAGGCGAGCAGTACTTC.

There are many counts of this clonotype. The V gene is TRBV2, the J gene TRBJ2-7, with TRBD2 matching 12 bases. V shed 8 bases and J 6 bases; nucleotides not matched to a gene: 14. The CDR3 is made up of 16 amino acids. Germline V gives CDR1 SNHLY, CDR2 FYNNEI. The CDR3 DNA follows: TGTGCCAGCGTATCGAGACAAGGACTAGCGGGAACCGAGCAGTACTTC. This gives the protein CASVSRQGLAGTEQYF.

This clonotype was seen many times. The rearrangement links TRBV6-2 or TRBV6-3 to TRBJ2-7; 7 positions agree with TRBD2. The V segment lost 5 bases and the J segment 3 bases; nucleotides outside the gene matches: 4. Per the germline V gene, CDR1 is MNHEY and CDR2 is SVGEGT. This CDR3 has 13 residues. CDR3 amino acids: CASSISGDYEQYF. In DNA, the CDR3 is TGTGCCAGCAGTATCAGCGGGGACTACGAGCAGTACTTC.

V and J are TRBV12-3 or TRBV12-4 and TRBJ1-1; TRBD1 is a possible D gene (5 bases). The CDR3 spans 14 residues. Deletions cut 6 bases from V and 5 bases from J, with 16 bases between. The CDR3 DNA is TGTGCCAGCAGGCCGGGACTCCGGGATACTGAAGCTTTCTTT. Translated, it gives CASRPGLRDTEAFF.

The rearrangement links TRBV20-1 to TRBJ1-1; possibly TRBD1 for D (5 bases). Trimming took 0 bases from V and 8 from J, leaving 16 bases between them. This CDR3 spans 14 amino acids. Germline CDR1 DFQATT, CDR2 SNEGSKA (reference sequence). This CDR3 is CSARDQGWMTEAFF. The CDR3 region has the DNA TGCAGTGCTAGAGATCAGGGTTGGATGACCGAAGCTTTCTTT.

In this sample, this clonotype turned up many times. This may arise from a read error, as a much more abundant clone is one base away. This chain links TRBV27 with TRBJ1-1; D not resolved. The ends were cut back, 3 bases at V and 4 bases at J, with 9 bases in the middle. CDR3 length equals 13 residues. Per germline, CDR1 MNHEY and CDR2 SMNVEV (reference sequence). The CDR3: CASSLGWITEAFF. CDR3 DNA sequence: TGTGCCAGCAGTTTGGGTTGGATCACTGAAGCTTTCTTT.

This clonotype was counted a few times. A clone one base away is much larger, so this may be a read error. The chain joins TRBV7-2 to TRBJ2-4; D may be TRBD2 (6 bases). Germline V lookup: CDR1 SGHTA, CDR2 FQGNSA. V lost 2 bases and J 6 bases, leaving 11 bases between the germline ends. The length of the CDR3 is 14 residues. This CDR3 is CASSLLGGGNIQYF. CDR3 nucleotides: TGTGCCAGCAGCTTACTGGGGGGAGGAAACATTCAGTACTTC.

In this sample, this clonotype turned up many times. The V and J genes are TRBV28 and TRBJ1-2; unclear D gene. Trimming took off 7 bases at V and 4 bases at J, with 19 bases between the two ends. CDR3 length: 15 amino acids. The germline V gene has CDR1 MDHEN and CDR2 SYDVKM. CDR3 amino acids: CASNSHGEGAYGYTF. The CDR3 DNA sequence: TGTGCCAGCAATTCACATGGGGAGGGAGCCTATGGCTACACCTTC.

This chain uses TRBV6-2 or TRBV6-3 with TRBJ2-7; 11 bases align to TRBD1. CDR3 length equals 14 residues. Germline CDR1 is MNHEY and CDR2 is SVGEGT. Trimming removed 10 bases from V and 2 bases from J; junction bases left unmatched: 7. The CDR3 sequence is CATDRGQGAYEQYF. The CDR3 coding sequence is TGTGCCACCGACAGGGGACAGGGGGCCTACGAGCAGTACTTC.

This clonotype was picked up many times. The V and J genes are TRBV7-9 and TRBJ1-2; maybe TRBD1 (6 bases). This CDR3 is 12 amino acids long. The V gene's germline CDR1 is SEHNR and CDR2 FQNEAQ (reference sequence). V lost 6 bases, J lost 5 bases, and 10 bases lay in between. CDR3: CASRAQGYGYTF. CDR3 DNA: TGTGCCAGCAGGGCACAGGGTTATGGCTACACCTTC.

This chain joins TRBV7-2 and TRBJ1-2; TRBD1 agrees at 9 bases. The V gene's germline CDR1 is SGHTA and CDR2 FQGNSA. The CDR3 sequence is 15 residues long. The V and J ends lost 2 bases and 6 bases, in that order; junction bases with no gene match: 7. As DNA, the CDR3 is TGTGCCAGCAGCTTATTCCGACAGGGGGAGGATGGCTACACCTTC. Translated: CASSLFRQGEDGYTF.

The sample holds many counts of this clonotype. The CDR3 is CASSLGRPSYEQYF. DNA for the CDR3: TGTGCCAGCAGCTTAGGCAGGCCGTCCTACGAGCAGTACTTC. V and J are TRBV7-8 and TRBJ2-7, with D unresolved. Trimming left V 1 base short and J 1 base short, with 8 bases between. CDR1 and CDR2 from the germline V gene are SGHVS and FQNEAQ. The CDR3 covers 14 residues. Drawing the rest from reference TRBV7-8 and TRBJ2-7, the complete variable domain is GAGVSQSPRYKVAKRGQDVALRCDPISGHVSLFWYQQALGQGPEFLTYFQNEAQLDKSGLPSDRFFAERPEGSVSTLKIQRTQQEDSAVYLCASSLGRPSYEQYFGPGTRLTVT.

This clonotype occurred many times. The CDR3 coding sequence is TGTGCTAGTGGTTTGGTAAAAGCTAGCGGGAGGGGATACACCGGGGAGCTGTTTTTT. This encodes CASGLVKASGRGYTGELFF. This rearrangement joins TRBV12-5 to TRBJ2-2; 12 bases line up with TRBD2. V lost 0 bases to trimming and J lost 3 bases; unmatched junction nucleotides: 8. The CDR3 consists of 19 residues. From germline, CDR1 is LGHNT and CDR2 FRNRAP.